Listed below are T cell receptor beta chains from one sample, sequenced in a study of blood T cell repertoires in COVID-19. Method: immunoSEQ multiplex PCR; TCRdb's copy keeps in-frame clones and lacks some. This sample has roughly 400,000 clones, with about 88% found just once. Sample: PBMCs or T cells enriched from blood (not recorded which). The receptors were sampled from a woman between 18 and 29 years old who had been exposed to COVID-19. Each CDR3 is given with its conserved first and last residue. The D gene is left open where the match is weak. The size entry is marked missing in some rows and otherwise reads once, few, many or a size class.

size	V	J	D	DNA	CDR3
-	TRBV28	TRBJ1-5	TRBD1	TGTGCCAGCACCAGTCCAGGGGGTTATCAGCCCCAGCATTTT	CASTSPGGYQPQHF
-	TRBV5-1	TRBJ2-2	-	TGCGCCAGCAGCATCCACGGCATTGGGTCGGGGGACACCGGGGAGCTGTTTTTT	CASSIHGIGSGDTGELFF
-	TRBV10-3	TRBJ2-7	-	TGTGCCATCAGTGATCCAGGGGAATTTTCCTACGAGCAGTACTTC	CAISDPGEFSYEQYF
-	TRBV30	TRBJ1-4	-	TGTGCCTGGAGACAGGAAAAACTGTTTTTT	CAWRQEKLFF
-	TRBV7-2	TRBJ1-1	-	TGTGCCAGCACCGACACCATGAACACTGAAGCTTTCTTT	CASTDTMNTEAFF
-	TRBV28	TRBJ2-3	-	TGTGCCAGCAGCACTAAACTGACAGATACGCAGTATTTT	CASSTKLTDTQYF
-	TRBV28	TRBJ1-5	-	TGTGCCAGCACAACATGGGGGGATCAGCCCCAGCATTTT	CASTTWGDQPQHF
few	TRBV9	TRBJ2-3	TRBD2	TGTGCCAGCAGCGTAGTCGGGGGGGGCACAGATACGCAGTATTTT	CASSVVGGGTDTQYF
once	TRBV18	TRBJ2-7	TRBD1	TGTGCCAGCTCACCAAGACAGGGGGATCCCTACGAGCAGTACTTC	CASSPRQGDPYEQYF
-	TRBV18	TRBJ2-5	-	TGTGCCAGCTCTGTGGAGGGTCCGACGATCCAAGAGACCCAGTACTTC	CASSVEGPTIQETQYF
few	TRBV5-1	TRBJ2-7	-	TGCGCCAGCAGCTTGGACCCCGGGAGAAACTACGAGCAGTACTTC	CASSLDPGRNYEQYF
few	TRBV5-5	TRBJ2-1	TRBD2	TGTGCCAGCAGCCTTGCGGGGGACTCCTACAATGAGCAGTTCTTC	CASSLAGDSYNEQFF
-	TRBV7-9	TRBJ2-3	-	TGTGCCAGCAGCTTTAAAGATACGCAGTATTTT	CASSFKDTQYF
-	TRBV2	TRBJ2-1	TRBD2	TGTGCCAGCACGGCGGGAGGCAATGAGCAGTTCTTC	CASTAGGNEQFF
-	TRBV18	TRBJ2-3	-	TGTGCCAGCTCACCCTCCGGGGTGAGAGATACGCAGTATTTT	CASSPSGVRDTQYF
-	TRBV4-3	TRBJ2-6	-	TGCGCCAGCAGCCAAGATACCGGGTGGGGGGCCAACGTCCTGACTTTC	CASSQDTGWGANVLTF
-	TRBV28	TRBJ2-7	-	TGTGCCAGCAGTCGCGCCCTCGGACAGTACGAGCAGTACTTC	CASSRALGQYEQYF
-	TRBV29-1	TRBJ1-1	-	TGCAGCGTTGTGGGGGGGATCGGCGTCGAAGCTTTCTTT	CSVVGGIGVEAFF
-	TRBV5-4	TRBJ2-5	TRBD2	TGTGCCAGCAGCTTCGCCAGCGGGGGCACGGCGGAGACCCAGTACTTC	CASSFASGGTAETQYF
-	TRBV2	TRBJ2-1	TRBD2	TGTGCCAGCAGTGGAGGACTAGCGGGAGTATTTTACAATGAGCAGTTCTTC	CASSGGLAGVFYNEQFF
-	TRBV28	TRBJ2-7	TRBD1	TGTGCCAGCACTTCAACCGGACAGGGGATAGAGCAGTACTTC	CASTSTGQGIEQYF
-	TRBV18	TRBJ1-5	TRBD1	TGTGCCAGCTCACCAAATGAGGGGGCTTTGGGCAATCAGCCCCAGCATTTT	CASSPNEGALGNQPQHF
-	TRBV25-1	TRBJ1-4	-	TGTGCCAGCAGGATAGGGGGGGAACTGTTTTTT	CASRIGGELFF
-	TRBV28	TRBJ1-1	TRBD1	TGTGCCAGCAGTCGGACAGGGGGATCGGAAGCTTTCTTT	CASSRTGGSEAFF
-	TRBV13	TRBJ2-3	TRBD2	TGTGCCAGCAGCTTAGGACTAGCGGGGGCAGATACGCAGTATTTT	CASSLGLAGADTQYF
-	TRBV4-3	TRBJ2-7	-	TGCGCCAGCAGCCCAGAGCGGGCCTACGAGCAGTACTTC	CASSPERAYEQYF
-	TRBV6-5	TRBJ1-5	TRBD1	TGTGCCAGCAGCGATAGACAGGGGGGCGGGCCCCAGCATTTT	CASSDRQGGGPQHF
-	TRBV28	TRBJ1-2	-	TGTGCCAGCAGTGGCGGCTATGGCTACACCTTC	CASSGGYGYTF
-	TRBV5-5	TRBJ2-7	-	TGTGCCAGCAGTCTCTTCGGCCTTACGGGCGAGCAGTACTTC	CASSLFGLTGEQYF
-	TRBV30	TRBJ1-1	-	TGTGCCTGGGGCCCTCAGTCGGGCACTGAAGCTTTCTTT	CAWGPQSGTEAFF
-	TRBV4-3	TRBJ1-5	TRBD1	TGCGCCAGCAGCCAAGATCTGACCGGACAGGGCCGTCAGCCCCAGCATTTT	CASSQDLTGQGRQPQHF
-	TRBV13	TRBJ2-7	TRBD2	TGTGCCAGCAGCGAACTCAATCCTATAGCGGGTGTAGGACCCGAGCAGTACTTC	CASSELNPIAGVGPEQYF
-	TRBV4-1	TRBJ1-6	TRBD1	TGCGCCAGCAGCCAAGAGGGGGACAGACCAAATTCACCCCTCCACTTT	CASSQEGDRPNSPLHF
-	TRBV9	TRBJ1-6	-	TGTGCCAGCAGCGTCACCCCAGGAGGCGGGAATTCACCCCTCCACTTT	CASSVTPGGGNSPLHF
-	TRBV6-5	TRBJ1-1	-	TGTGCCAGCAGTTACTCGAAGGGCAGGCGGGGAGTAGCTTTCTTT	CASSYSKGRRGVAFF
few	TRBV28	TRBJ1-1	-	TGTGCCAGCAGTTGGGGGAGGGACACTGAAGCTTTCTTT	CASSWGRDTEAFF
-	TRBV3-1/TRBV3-2	TRBJ1-4	TRBD1	TGTGCCAGCAGCCAAGTCGGGACAGGGGAAGAAAAACTGTTTTTT	CASSQVGTGEEKLFF
-	TRBV18	TRBJ2-3	TRBD2	TGTGCCAGCAAAGTAGCGGGACTCTCCACAGATACGCAGTATTTT	CASKVAGLSTDTQYF
-	TRBV3-1/TRBV3-2	TRBJ2-3	TRBD2	TGTGCCAGCAGCCCCAGGACTAGCGGGGACACAGATACGCAGTATTTT	CASSPRTSGDTDTQYF
-	TRBV7-9	TRBJ2-7	TRBD1	TGTGCCAGCAGCGACCGGGACAGGGTACAGCAGTACTTC	CASSDRDRVQQYF
-	TRBV9	TRBJ2-7	TRBD2	TGTGCCAGCAGCGGCTCTAGCGGGAGCTCCTACGAGCAGTACTTC	CASSGSSGSSYEQYF
few	TRBV7-9	TRBJ2-1	-	TGTGCCAGCAGCCCGGTCGGGGGTGAGCAGTTCTTC	CASSPVGGEQFF
-	TRBV5-1	TRBJ1-1	-	TGCGCCAGCAGCTCCACTTTCCGACCCCTCGGTGAGGGGAACACTGAAGCTTTCTTT	CASSSTFRPLGEGNTEAFF
-	TRBV5-5	TRBJ1-4	TRBD1	TGTGCCAGCAGCTGGACAGGCCCAAATGAAAAACTGTTTTTT	CASSWTGPNEKLFF
-	TRBV6-5	TRBJ2-1	-	TGTGCCAGTGGGACTGTCCGAGGGAATGAGCAGTTCTTC	CASGTVRGNEQFF
-	TRBV6-1	TRBJ2-1	-	TGTGCCAGCAGTGACACGGCTAGCTCCTACAATGAGCAGTTCTTC	CASSDTASSYNEQFF